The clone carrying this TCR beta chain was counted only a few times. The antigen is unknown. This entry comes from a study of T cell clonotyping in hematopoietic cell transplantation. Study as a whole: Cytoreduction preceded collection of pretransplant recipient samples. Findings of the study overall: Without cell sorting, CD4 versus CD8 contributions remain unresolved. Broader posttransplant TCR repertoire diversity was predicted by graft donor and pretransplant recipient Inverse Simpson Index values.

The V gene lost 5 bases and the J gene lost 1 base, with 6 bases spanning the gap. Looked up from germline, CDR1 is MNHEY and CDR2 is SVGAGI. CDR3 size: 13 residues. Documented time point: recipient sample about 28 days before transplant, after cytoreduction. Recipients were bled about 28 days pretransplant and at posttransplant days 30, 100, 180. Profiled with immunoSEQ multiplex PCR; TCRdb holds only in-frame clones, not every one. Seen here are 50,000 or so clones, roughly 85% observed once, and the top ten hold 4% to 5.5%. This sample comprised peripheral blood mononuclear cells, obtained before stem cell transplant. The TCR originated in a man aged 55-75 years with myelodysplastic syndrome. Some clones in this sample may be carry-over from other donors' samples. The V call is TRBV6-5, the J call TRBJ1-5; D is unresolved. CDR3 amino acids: CASSRFSNQPQHF. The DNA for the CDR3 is TGTGCCAGCAGTCGGTTCAGCAATCAGCCCCAGCATTTT.